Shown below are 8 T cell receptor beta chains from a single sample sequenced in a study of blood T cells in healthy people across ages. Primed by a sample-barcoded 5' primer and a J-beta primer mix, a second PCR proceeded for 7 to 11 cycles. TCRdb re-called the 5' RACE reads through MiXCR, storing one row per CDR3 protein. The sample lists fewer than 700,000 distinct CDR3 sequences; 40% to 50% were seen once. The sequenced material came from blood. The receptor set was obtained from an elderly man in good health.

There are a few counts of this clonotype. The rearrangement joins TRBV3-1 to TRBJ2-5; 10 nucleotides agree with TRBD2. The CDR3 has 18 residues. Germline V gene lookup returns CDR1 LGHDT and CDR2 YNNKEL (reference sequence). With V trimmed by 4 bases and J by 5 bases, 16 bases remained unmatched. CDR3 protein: CASSPSRPSGRFVETQYF. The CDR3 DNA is TGTGCCAGCAGCCCAAGTCGACCTAGCGGGAGATTCGTGGAGACCCAGTACTTC.

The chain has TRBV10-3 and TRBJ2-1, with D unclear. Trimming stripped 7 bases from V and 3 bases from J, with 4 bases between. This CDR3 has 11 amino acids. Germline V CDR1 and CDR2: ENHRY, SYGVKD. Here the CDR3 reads CAIKDYNEQFF. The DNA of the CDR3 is TGTGCCATCAAGGACTACAATGAGCAGTTCTTC.

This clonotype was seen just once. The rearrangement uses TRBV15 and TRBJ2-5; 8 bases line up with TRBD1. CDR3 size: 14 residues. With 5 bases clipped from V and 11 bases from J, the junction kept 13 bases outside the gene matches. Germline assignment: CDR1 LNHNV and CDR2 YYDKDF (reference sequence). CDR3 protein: CATSGYSDREFQYF. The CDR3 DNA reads TGTGCCACCAGCGGCTACTCGGACAGGGAATTTCAGTACTTC.

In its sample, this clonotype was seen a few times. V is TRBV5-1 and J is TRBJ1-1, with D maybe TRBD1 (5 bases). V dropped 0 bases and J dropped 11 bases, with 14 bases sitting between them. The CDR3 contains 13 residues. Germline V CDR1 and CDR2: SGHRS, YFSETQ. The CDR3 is CASSLGATGTAFF. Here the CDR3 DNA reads TGCGCCAGCAGCTTGGGGGCCACGGGGACGGCTTTCTTT.

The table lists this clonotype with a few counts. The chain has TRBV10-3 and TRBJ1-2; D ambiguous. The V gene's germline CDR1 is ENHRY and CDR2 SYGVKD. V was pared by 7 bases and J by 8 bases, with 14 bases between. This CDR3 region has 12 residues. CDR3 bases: TGTGCCATCAAGGAAAAGGATCGCGGCTACACCTTC. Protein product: CAIKEKDRGYTF.

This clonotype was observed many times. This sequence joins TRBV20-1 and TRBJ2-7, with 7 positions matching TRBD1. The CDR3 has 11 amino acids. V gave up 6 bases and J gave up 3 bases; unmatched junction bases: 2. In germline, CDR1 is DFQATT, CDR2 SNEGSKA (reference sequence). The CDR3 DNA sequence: TGCAGTGCCAGGACAGGCTACGAGCAGTACTTC. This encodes CSARTGYEQYF.

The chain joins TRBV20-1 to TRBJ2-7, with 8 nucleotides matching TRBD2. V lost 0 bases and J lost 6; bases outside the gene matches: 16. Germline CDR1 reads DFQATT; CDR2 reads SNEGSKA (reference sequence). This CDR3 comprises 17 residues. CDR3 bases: TGCAGTGCTAGAGACCGAAAGACCGGGACTAGTTACTCCGAGCAGTACTTC. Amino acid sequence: CSARDRKTGTSYSEQYF.

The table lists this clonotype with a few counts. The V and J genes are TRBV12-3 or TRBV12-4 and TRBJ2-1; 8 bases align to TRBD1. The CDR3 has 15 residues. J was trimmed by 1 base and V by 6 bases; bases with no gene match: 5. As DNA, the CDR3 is TGTGCCAGCAGACTCAACAGGGGGTCCTACAATGAGCAGTTCTTC. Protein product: CASRLNRGSYNEQFF.